One and the same sample provided the 20 T cell receptor beta chains below, sequenced in a study of blood T cell repertoires in COVID-19. Using immunoSEQ multiplex PCR, the repertoire was profiled, and TCRdb retains in-frame clones only, with some absent. Among 200,000 to 250,000 clones, approximately 86% were seen once, and the ten largest hold less than 4%. Sequencing input: peripheral blood. These receptors all come from a woman aged 25-40 years who had recovered from COVID-19.

This clone was counted once. The chain couples TRBV27 to TRBJ1-6, with TRBD1 as a possible D gene (5 bases). Germline CDR1 reads MNHEY; CDR2 reads SMNVEV (reference sequence). The CDR3 is 15 amino acids. The V and J ends lost 4 bases and 7 bases respectively, with 14 bases between them. CDR3 DNA sequence: TGTGCCAGCAGTTCGGTCAGGGCCGGGAATTCACCCCTCCACTTT. Encoded protein: CASSSVRAGNSPLHF.

A few counts support this clone. J is TRBJ2-2 and V is TRBV9; TRBD1 agrees at 9 bases. V shed 2 bases, J shed 6 bases, and the junction held 8 bases outside the gene matches. Per the germline V gene, CDR1 is SGDLS and CDR2 is YYNGEE. This CDR3 comprises 16 residues. The CDR3 region has the DNA TGTGCCAGCAGCGTGCCGGGACAGGGTGTCCCCGGGGAGCTGTTTTTT. It is translated as CASSVPGQGVPGELFF.

This chain joins TRBV6-5 and TRBJ2-3; no clear D gene. The CDR3 loop spans 14 amino acids. Trimming cost V 0 bases and J 6 bases, with 10 bases left between them. Germline CDR1 MNHEY, CDR2 SVGAGI. The CDR3 DNA reads as TGTGCCAGCAGTTACTCGTTTCGTTCCGATACGCAGTATTTT. This encodes CASSYSFRSDTQYF.

A single count supports this clone. The gene calls are TRBV6-5 and TRBJ1-5; a weak D match, TRBD1 (5 bases). CDR1 is MNHEY and CDR2 is SVGAGI in the germline V gene. Trimming removed 5 bases from V and 4 bases from J, with 12 bases in between. This CDR3 spans 14 amino acids. The CDR3 sequence is CASSHGHQNQPQHF. CDR3 DNA: TGTGCCAGCAGTCACGGACACCAAAATCAGCCCCAGCATTTT.

In this sample, this clone turned up a few times. The chain links TRBV4-1 to TRBJ1-2, with D perhaps matching TRBD1 (5 bases). The CDR3 extends over 13 amino acids. In germline, CDR1 is MGHRA, CDR2 YSYEKL. V was shortened by 0 bases and J by 5 bases, with 7 bases between the two germline ends. CDR3 DNA: TGCGCCAGCAGCCAAGATCAGGGTTATGGCTACACCTTC. Translation gives CASSQDQGYGYTF.

The chain is built from TRBV4-2 and TRBJ1-1; D gene unclear. Germline V CDR1 and CDR2: LGHNA, YNFKEQ. Trimming pared 0 bases from V and 0 bases from J, leaving 8 bases between. There are 15 residues in the CDR3. In DNA form, the CDR3 reads TGTGCCAGCAGCCAAGATCCAAACTTGAACACTGAAGCTTTCTTT. The encoded protein is CASSQDPNLNTEAFF.

The sample holds a few counts of this clone. V gene TRBV18 combines with J gene TRBJ1-2, with TRBD1 matching 7 bases. V dropped 2 bases and J dropped 8; count of bases not matched to a gene: 8. The CDR3 contains 14 residues. Per germline, CDR1 KGHSH and CDR2 LQKENI. CDR3 protein: CASSPFDRAGGYTF. The CDR3 nucleotides are TGTGCCAGCTCACCATTCGACAGGGCTGGAGGCTACACCTTC.

The chain joins TRBV7-6 to TRBJ2-1, with 9 bases fitting TRBD1. Trimming at V came to 5 bases and at J to 7 bases, leaving 9 bases not matched to a gene. From germline, CDR1 is SGHVS and CDR2 FNYEAQ. The length of the CDR3 is 15 residues. CDR3 protein: CASSPGQGIGNEQFF. Written as DNA, the CDR3 is TGTGCCAGCAGCCCGGGACAGGGCATCGGTAATGAGCAGTTCTTC.

The gene calls are TRBV2 and TRBJ2-4; a possible D gene is TRBD2 (5 bases). CDR3 length equals 14 residues. Trimming cost V 6 bases and J 5 bases, with 14 bases left between them. Germline CDR1 is SNHLY and CDR2 is FYNNEI. CDR3 nucleotides: TGTGCCAGCAGCAATCAAGCGAGGGAAAACATTCAGTACTTC. It is translated as CASSNQARENIQYF.

This clone was seen a few times. The V gene is TRBV13, the J gene TRBJ1-2; no definite D call. From germline, CDR1 is PRHDT and CDR2 FYEKMQ (reference sequence). Trimming removed 4 bases from V and 6 bases from J, with 21 bases in between. This CDR3 has 16 residues. CDR3 nucleotides: TGTGCCAGCAGCTCTTTGGGCCAGCGGGTAAGGCATGGCTACACCTTC. Protein sequence: CASSSLGQRVRHGYTF.

The chain recombines TRBV5-1 with TRBJ2-5; 8 bases line up with TRBD1. Per the germline V gene, CDR1 is SGHRS and CDR2 is YFSETQ. This CDR3 comprises 18 residues. J was trimmed by 1 base and V by 4 bases; bases with no gene match: 15. The CDR3 here is CASSPDLDRVGGQETQYF. The CDR3 DNA follows: TGCGCCAGCAGCCCGGACCTGGACAGGGTCGGAGGCCAAGAGACCCAGTACTTC.

This sequence joins TRBV30 and TRBJ1-5; D may be TRBD1 (5 bases). CDR1 and CDR2 from the germline V gene are GTSNPN and SVGIG (reference sequence). This CDR3 has 13 residues. The V and J ends lost 2 bases and 7 bases respectively, with 12 bases between them. The CDR3 region is CAWSNAGRQPQHF. The CDR3 coding sequence is TGTGCCTGGAGTAACGCAGGGAGGCAGCCCCAGCATTTT.

The chain is built from TRBV9 and TRBJ1-3; no reliable D call. Trimming left V 4 bases short and J 4 bases short, with 9 bases between. Germline CDR1 SGDLS, CDR2 YYNGEE. The CDR3 is 13 amino acids. The CDR3 DNA sequence: TGTGCCAGCAGCACCCAGACAGGAAACACCATATATTTT. It translates to CASSTQTGNTIYF.

V is TRBV5-1 and J is TRBJ2-5, with D perhaps matching TRBD1 (5 bases). CDR3 length equals 12 residues. V was clipped by 0 bases and J by 5 bases, with 5 bases between them. Germline values: CDR1 SGHRS, CDR2 YFSETQ. The CDR3 region has the DNA TGCGCCAGCAGCTTGGAGGGGGAGACCCAGTACTTC. The encoded protein is CASSLEGETQYF.

Concerning this clone: One end of the junction is discordant with germline, which a read error may explain. The chain uses TRBV11-2 and TRBJ2-1; 10 nucleotides agree with TRBD2. CDR1 is SGHAT and CDR2 is FQNNGV in the germline V gene. The CDR3 runs 17 residues. CDR3: CASSLDGAGGALNEQFF. CDR3 nucleotide sequence: TGTGCCAGCAGCCTAGACGGAGCGGGGGGGGCCCTTAATGAGCAGTTCTTC. The complete variable domain, with remaining parts taken from reference TRBV11-2 and TRBJ2-1, reads EAGVAQSPRYKIIEKRQSVAFWCNPISGHATLYWYQQILGQGPKLLIQFQNNGVVDDSQLPKDRFSAERLKGVDSTLKIQPAKLEDSAVYLCASSLDGAGGALNEQFFGPGTRLTVL.

In its sample, this clone was seen a few times. The genes are TRBV11-2 and TRBJ2-7, with a weak D call TRBD2 (5 bases). Trimming took off 5 bases at V and 6 bases at J, with 14 bases between the two ends. Germline V lookup: CDR1 SGHAT, CDR2 FQNNGV. The CDR3 loop spans 13 amino acids. The CDR3 nucleotides are TGTGCCAGCAGCAATTTCGCCCGGGGCGAGCAGTACTTC. Translating gives CASSNFARGEQYF.

This clone showed up just once. V is TRBV2 and J is TRBJ1-5, with D unresolved. This CDR3 comprises 13 residues. Per germline, CDR1 SNHLY and CDR2 FYNNEI. Trimming left V 8 bases short and J 0 bases short, with 8 bases between. The CDR3 region has the DNA TGTGCCAGCCGGGGTTATAGCAATCAGCCCCAGCATTTT. Protein product: CASRGYSNQPQHF.

The CDR3 coding sequence is TGTGCCAGCTCACCACTCGGCTCGGGTCAAGAGACCCAGTACTTC. Its translation: CASSPLGSGQETQYF. The chain combines TRBV18 with TRBJ2-5, with no clear D. V shed 1 base and J shed 2 bases, with 11 bases lying between them. The CDR3 contains 15 residues. CDR1 is KGHSH and CDR2 is LQKENI in the germline V gene. Variable domain in full (rest from reference TRBV18 and TRBJ2-5): NAGVMQNPRHLVRRRGQEARLRCSPMKGHSHVYWYRQLPEEGLKFMVYLQKENIIDESGMPKERFSAEFPKEGPSILRIQQVVRGDSAAYFCASSPLGSGQETQYFGPGTRLLVL.

In its sample, this clone was seen once. The chain recombines TRBV6-5 with TRBJ2-3, with 8 bases fitting TRBD2. This CDR3 is built from 15 residues. The V gene's germline CDR1 is MNHEY and CDR2 SVGAGI. Trimming removed 1 base from V and 5 bases from J; junction bases left unmatched: 5. Here the CDR3 reads CASSYWRGAGDTQYF. The DNA for the CDR3 is TGTGCCAGCAGTTACTGGCGGGGGGCAGGAGATACGCAGTATTTT.

The gene calls are TRBV24-1 and TRBJ1-2; 8 bases fit TRBD1. Trimming at V came to 7 bases and at J to 8 bases, leaving 14 bases not matched to a gene. The length of the CDR3 is 15 residues. The germline V gene encodes CDR1 KGHDR and CDR2 SFDVKD. CDR3 nucleotides: TGTGCCACCAGCCCCGGGACAGGTGAATTAGAGGGCTACACCTTC. Encoded protein: CATSPGTGELEGYTF.